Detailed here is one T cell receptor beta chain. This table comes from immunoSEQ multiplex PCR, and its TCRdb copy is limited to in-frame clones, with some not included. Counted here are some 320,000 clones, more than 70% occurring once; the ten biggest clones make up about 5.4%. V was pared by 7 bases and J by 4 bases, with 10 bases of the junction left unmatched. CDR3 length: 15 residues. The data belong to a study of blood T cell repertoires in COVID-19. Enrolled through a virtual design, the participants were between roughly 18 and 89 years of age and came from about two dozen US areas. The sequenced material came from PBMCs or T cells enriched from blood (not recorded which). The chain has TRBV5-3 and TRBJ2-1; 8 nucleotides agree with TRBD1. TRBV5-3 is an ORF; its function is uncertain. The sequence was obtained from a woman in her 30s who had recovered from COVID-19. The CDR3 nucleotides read TGTGCCAGACCCCCCCCGGACAGGGAATACAATGAGCAGTTCTTC. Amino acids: CARPPPDREYNEQFF.